Presented here are 2 T cell receptor beta chains from one specimen sequenced in a study of OX40 agonist ivuxolimab in advanced cancers. Library method: the immunoSEQ multiplex PCR assay. The source is immuneACCESS, and TCRdb retained only in-frame sequences with V and J called. Part of the clones is not carried over; for the studies checked, unresolved V genes explain less than half of this, and the remainder is unexplained. The table for this sample lists more than 70,000 clones; 70% to 85% of them were counted only once. Of the sample, over 0.4% is held by the ten largest clones. The source material was CD4+ or CD8+ T cells sorted from blood, sampled in a trial of the OX40 agonist ivuxolimab. These receptors were collected from an adult with an advanced solid tumor such as melanoma, head and neck, liver or kidney cancer.

The chain has TRBV11-2 and TRBJ2-6; D possibly corresponds to TRBD2 (6 bases). There are 17 residues in the CDR3. Trimming left V 5 bases short and J 0 bases short, with 14 bases between. CDR1 is SGHAT, CDR2 FQNNGV, per germline. CDR3 in DNA: TGTGCCAGCAGCCTCACCCGGGACTTCTCTGGGGCCAACGTCCTGACTTTC. It specifies CASSLTRDFSGANVLTF.

The chain recombines TRBV28 with TRBJ1-5; 9 bases fit TRBD1. The CDR3 runs 14 residues. Germline lookup yields CDR1 MDHEN and CDR2 SYDVKM. V lost 8 bases and J lost 0; bases outside the gene matches: 2. The CDR3 DNA sequence: TGTGCCAGCGCGGACAGGGGTAGCAATCAGCCCCAGCATTTT. This translates into CASADRGSNQPQHF.